This T cell receptor beta chain was recorded in a study of CD8 T cells in Susac syndrome. Germline CDR1 DFQATT, CDR2 SNEGSKA (reference sequence). The CDR3 loop spans 14 amino acids. The trim removed 4 bases at V and 6 bases at J, leaving 6 bases unmatched. Reverse transcription used 0.5 to 1 ug RNA and random hexamers. One entry per CDR3 protein results from TCRdb running MiXCR on the immunoSEQ multiplex PCR reads. The data show about 300,000 distinct CDR3 sequences, 65% to 90% seen once. TCR beta from blood CD8+ and CD4+ T cells was sequenced. The V and J genes are TRBV20-1 and TRBJ2-1; 10 bases fit TRBD2. The sequencing input was CD8+ T cells from PBMCs. The clonotype originates from a human donor with multiple sclerosis. The CDR3 DNA sequence: TGCAGTGCTAATGGGGGACTAGCGCTCAATGAGCAGTTCTTC. Translating it yields CSANGGLALNEQFF.